Below, 27 T cell receptor beta chains from the same sample are listed, as sequenced in a study of T cell responses to AZD1222 COVID-19 vaccine. Profiling relied on immunoSEQ multiplex PCR, and the TCRdb table lists in-frame clones only, not all of them. The repertoire consists of roughly 24,000 clones, with about 88% occurring once and the leading ten covering under 3.5%. This material consisted of peripheral blood, taken 28 days after the second AZD1222 dose. All receptors come from an adult who received the AZD1222 COVID-19 vaccine.

This clone came up a few times. The chain carries TRBV7-2 and TRBJ2-2, with a possible D match to TRBD1 (6 bases). V was cut by 5 bases and J by 1 base, with 8 bases left in between. The CDR3 extends over 14 amino acids. CDR1 is SGHTA and CDR2 is FQGNSA in the germline V gene. The CDR3 bases are TGTGCCAGCAGCCAGACAGGGAACACCGGGGAGCTGTTTTTT. Its translation: CASSQTGNTGELFF.

This clone was found once. This chain joins TRBV7-8 and TRBJ1-4; 8 positions agree with TRBD1. The CDR3 sequence is 17 residues long. V shed 5 bases and J 7 bases; nucleotides not matched to a gene: 15. Germline lookup yields CDR1 SGHVS and CDR2 FQNEAQ. The CDR3 DNA is TGTGCCAGCAGCACAAGATCCCCGGGACAGGTTGCTGAAAAACTGTTTTTT. Translation: CASSTRSPGQVAEKLFF. The full variable domain, completed using reference TRBV7-8 and TRBJ1-4, is GAGVSQSPRYKVAKRGQDVALRCDPISGHVSLFWYQQALGQGPEFLTYFQNEAQLDKSGLPSDRFFAERPEGSVSTLKIQRTQQEDSAVYLCASSTRSPGQVAEKLFFGSGTQLSVL.

The CDR3 is CASSLTSGGQETQYF. The DNA for the CDR3 is TGTGCCAGCAGCTTAACTAGCGGGGGGCAAGAGACCCAGTACTTC. The chain uses TRBV7-9 and TRBJ2-5, with 12 positions matching TRBD2. Germline lookup yields CDR1 SEHNR and CDR2 FQNEAQ (reference sequence). The CDR3 has 15 residues. The ends lost 2 bases at V and 2 bases at J; junction bases unmatched: 0.

The rearrangement links TRBV4-1 to TRBJ2-2, with 7 bases lining up with TRBD2. The CDR3 loop spans 17 amino acids. J gave up 3 bases and V 3 bases, and 10 bases lay outside the gene matches. Germline CDR1 is MGHRA and CDR2 is YSYEKL. CDR3 DNA: TGCGCCAGCAGCCAGGGAGGTAGCGGGTCATACACCGGGGAGCTGTTTTTT. Encoded protein: CASSQGGSGSYTGELFF.

CDR3 amino acids: CASTLQGGTGELFF. DNA of the CDR3: TGCGCCAGTACCCTCCAAGGGGGGACCGGGGAGCTGTTTTTT. This chain links TRBV10-2 with TRBJ2-2; perhaps D is TRBD1 or TRBD2 (6 bases each). The V end lost 9 bases, the J end lost 5 bases, and 16 bases lay between the germline ends. The CDR3 sequence is 14 residues long. Germline V gene sequence: CDR1 WSHSY, CDR2 SAAADI.

The V gene is TRBV6-1, the J gene TRBJ1-5; D is unclear. Trimming took off 3 bases at V and 4 bases at J, with 7 bases between the two ends. The CDR3 length is 13 residues. Germline V gene data show CDR1 as MNHNS and CDR2 as SASEGT. CDR3 in amino acids: CASSDGRNQPQHF. CDR3 nucleotides: TGTGCCAGCAGTGACGGCCGTAATCAGCCCCAGCATTTT.

The chain couples TRBV7-2 to TRBJ1-2; D might be TRBD1 (5 bases). The CDR3 totals 18 residues. Between the trimmed V and J ends, which lost 3 bases and 0 bases, there was a span of 20 bases. The germline V gene encodes CDR1 SGHTA and CDR2 FQGNSA. The CDR3 here is CASSLSIPGGKANYGYTF. In DNA, the CDR3 is TGTGCCAGCAGCTTGAGTATCCCCGGGGGGAAAGCTAACTATGGCTACACCTTC.

The chain is built from TRBV5-3 and TRBJ1-1; 11 bases line up with TRBD1. TRBV5-3 counts as an open reading frame of uncertain function. The CDR3 is 15 residues long. The junction had 2 bases not matched to a gene; V was cut back by 1 base and J by 3 bases. For the CDR3, the DNA is TGTGCCAGAAGCTTGCCGGGACAGGGGGACACTGAAGCTTTCTTT. Protein product: CARSLPGQGDTEAFF.

V is TRBV6-4 and J is TRBJ1-1, with 7 bases that match TRBD1. Germline CDR1 is MRHNA and CDR2 is SNTAGT. The ends lost 5 bases at V and 4 bases at J; junction bases unmatched: 4. This CDR3 is built from 13 residues. As DNA, the CDR3 is TGTGCCAGCAGTAAAGGGGGCGCCACTGAAGCTTTCTTT. As protein: CASSKGGATEAFF.

This chain uses TRBV4-3 with TRBJ2-5; TRBD1 aligns across 12 bases. J lost 5 bases, V lost 0 bases, and 16 bases had no gene match. CDR3 length: 20 residues. Germline V CDR1 and CDR2: LGHNA, YSLEER. The CDR3 DNA reads TGCGCCAGCAGCCAAGAGGCCGTGGCCGGGACAGGGGGCGCGGGCGAGACCCAGTACTTC. Encoded protein: CASSQEAVAGTGGAGETQYF.

The CDR3: CASSTRGGNYGYTF. CDR3 DNA: TGTGCCAGCAGCACCCGTGGGGGGAACTATGGCTACACCTTC. The chain recombines TRBV6-5 with TRBJ1-2; weak D call: TRBD1 (5 bases). CDR1 MNHEY and CDR2 SVGAGI come from the germline V gene. The CDR3 is 14 amino acids. With 6 bases removed from V and 2 bases from J, the gap between germline ends came to 13 bases.

J is TRBJ2-2 and V is TRBV5-1, with a weak D call TRBD1 (6 bases). The V gene's germline CDR1 is SGHRS and CDR2 YFSETQ. V was clipped by 2 bases and J by 6 bases, with 14 bases between them. This CDR3 has 15 amino acids. The CDR3 reads CASSFGSGAPGELFF. CDR3 nucleotide sequence: TGCGCCAGCAGCTTTGGGTCAGGGGCTCCCGGGGAGCTGTTTTTT. Variable domain in full (rest from reference TRBV5-1 and TRBJ2-2): KAGVTQTPRYLIKTRGQQVTLSCSPISGHRSVSWYQQTPGQGLQFLFEYFSETQRNKGNFPGRFSGRQFSNSRSEMNVSTLELGDSALYLCASSFGSGAPGELFFGEGSRLTVL.

The chain recombines TRBV5-5 with TRBJ1-4; perhaps TRBD1 as D (5 bases). Trimming pared 1 base from V and 4 bases from J, leaving 11 bases between. Germline V gene lookup returns CDR1 SGHKS and CDR2 YYEKEE (reference sequence). The CDR3 spans 15 residues. The CDR3 DNA follows: TGTGCCAGCAGCTTGATGGGGGGGAATAATGAAAAACTGTTTTTT. Protein sequence: CASSLMGGNNEKLFF.

The chain has TRBV4-1 and TRBJ1-6; possibly TRBD1 for D (5 bases). Germline V gene sequence: CDR1 MGHRA, CDR2 YSYEKL. The ends were cut back, 2 bases at V and 4 bases at J, with 21 bases in the middle. CDR3 size: 19 residues. CDR3: CASSQSLPVGATYNSPLHF. The CDR3 DNA reads as TGCGCCAGCAGCCAATCCCTCCCCGTCGGGGCAACTTATAATTCACCCCTCCACTTT.

This chain uses TRBV7-2 with TRBJ2-2, with TRBD1 identical over 7 bases. Germline values: CDR1 SGHTA, CDR2 FQGNSA. The CDR3 is 16 residues long. J lost 0 bases, V lost 3 bases, and 4 bases had no gene match. Written as DNA, the CDR3 is TGTGCCAGCAGCTTCTGGGGACAGACGAACACCGGGGAGCTGTTTTTT. Protein product: CASSFWGQTNTGELFF.

The V gene is TRBV28, the J gene TRBJ2-7; 10 nucleotides match TRBD1. Trimming cost V 5 bases and J 7 bases; bases outside gene matches: 2. Germline lookup yields CDR1 MDHEN and CDR2 SYDVKM. The CDR3 is 12 residues long. The CDR3 spells CASSDRGQEQYF. As DNA, the CDR3 is TGTGCCAGCAGTGACAGGGGGCAAGAGCAGTACTTC.

V usage is TRBV6-1 and J usage is TRBJ2-2, with TRBD2 as a possible D gene (6 bases). Germline CDR1 MNHNS, CDR2 SASEGT. The V end lost 2 bases, the J end lost 5 bases, and 6 bases lay between the germline ends. The CDR3 has 13 amino acids. This chain's CDR3 is CASSESGTGELFF. The CDR3 DNA follows: TGTGCCAGCAGTGAAAGCGGGACCGGGGAGCTGTTTTTT.

The chain is built from TRBV7-6 and TRBJ1-1; weak D call: TRBD1 (5 bases). CDR3 length equals 14 residues. Germline V lookup: CDR1 SGHVS, CDR2 FNYEAQ. V was trimmed by 2 bases and J by 2 bases, leaving 9 bases between them. The CDR3 loop reads CASSLSQGNTEAFF. CDR3 in DNA: TGTGCCAGCAGCTTATCCCAGGGCAACACTGAAGCTTTCTTT.

This clone showed up just once. This chain links TRBV18 with TRBJ1-2; D is possibly TRBD1 (6 bases). The ends were cut back, 2 bases at V and 4 bases at J, with 11 bases in the middle. Per germline, CDR1 KGHSH and CDR2 LQKENI. The CDR3 loop spans 14 amino acids. CDR3 loop: CASSPTRGGYGYTF. The CDR3 DNA reads TGTGCCAGCTCACCAACCAGGGGAGGCTATGGCTACACCTTC.

The V gene is TRBV19, the J gene TRBJ1-2; the D gene is possibly TRBD1 (5 bases). Germline V gene sequence: CDR1 LNHDA, CDR2 SQIVND (reference sequence). V was trimmed by 10 bases and J by 7 bases, leaving 19 bases between them. The length of the CDR3 is 13 residues. The CDR3 region is CAIRGQGRPGYTF. DNA for the CDR3: TGTGCCATCCGAGGGCAGGGACGCCCTGGCTACACCTTC.

The chain joins TRBV6-2 or TRBV6-3 to TRBJ2-2, with 10 bases matching TRBD2. Trimming at V came to 2 bases and at J to 0 bases, leaving 6 bases not matched to a gene. This CDR3 region has 18 residues. Germline CDR1 reads MNHEY; CDR2 reads SVGEGT. The CDR3 region is CASSYLAGVPANTGELFF. CDR3 coding DNA: TGTGCCAGCAGTTACCTAGCGGGGGTCCCCGCGAACACCGGGGAGCTGTTTTTT.

The chain couples TRBV18 to TRBJ1-1; D might be TRBD1 (6 bases). CDR3 length: 15 residues. The V end lost 0 bases, the J end lost 1 base, and 9 bases lay between the germline ends. Germline V gene lookup returns CDR1 KGHSH and CDR2 LQKENI. The CDR3 nucleotides are TGTGCCAGCTCACCACCTTGGGGGGCGAACACTGAAGCTTTCTTT. Its protein is CASSPPWGANTEAFF.

This chain links TRBV19 with TRBJ1-5, with a tentative D call TRBD1 (5 bases). Germline V gene sequence: CDR1 LNHDA, CDR2 SQIVND (reference sequence). The CDR3 spans 17 residues. Trimming pared 6 bases from V and 10 bases from J, leaving 28 bases between. CDR3 nucleotides: TGTGCCAGTAGCATAAATCACGGGACGGGGCGGAAGGGACCCCAGCATTTT. Translating it yields CASSINHGTGRKGPQHF.

This clone was picked up one time. The chain joins TRBV6-2 or TRBV6-3 to TRBJ2-5; 8 positions agree with TRBD2. The germline V gene encodes CDR1 MNHEY and CDR2 SVGEGT. CDR3 length equals 16 residues. V shed 5 bases and J 5 bases; nucleotides not matched to a gene: 13. The CDR3 DNA sequence: TGTGCCAGCAGTCCCCGCTCCGCGGGGGGTTCCGAGACCCAGTACTTC. It encodes CASSPRSAGGSETQYF.

V is TRBV24-1 and J is TRBJ1-2; D gene unclear. The germline CDR1 and CDR2 sequences are KGHDR and SFDVKD. V was cut by 2 bases and J by 1 base, with 13 bases left in between. This CDR3 has 16 residues. The CDR3: CATSDYPIPRNYGYTF. The DNA of the CDR3 is TGTGCCACCAGTGATTACCCTATCCCGCGTAACTATGGCTACACCTTC.

The V call is TRBV4-3, the J call TRBJ2-7; 11 nucleotides align to TRBD2. Germline V gene sequence: CDR1 LGHNA, CDR2 YSLEER. V trimming: 4 bases; J trimming: 4 bases; junction bases outside the gene matches: 3. The CDR3 totals 14 residues. The CDR3 here is CASSPGTSGYEQYF. CDR3 nucleotides: TGCGCCAGCAGCCCCGGGACTAGCGGATACGAGCAGTACTTC.

This chain links TRBV3-1 (or the pseudogene TRBV3-2) with TRBJ1-1; tentatively, D is TRBD1 (6 bases). With 5 bases removed from V and 6 bases from J, the gap between germline ends came to 13 bases. This CDR3 comprises 13 residues. The V gene's germline CDR1 is LGHDT and CDR2 YNNKEL (reference sequence). CDR3 amino acids: CASSSGTTPEAFF. As DNA, the CDR3 is TGTGCCAGCAGCTCGGGGACAACACCTGAAGCTTTCTTT.